This T cell receptor (beta chain) was sequenced for a study of radiation and T cells in renal cell carcinoma. Study-wide background: Nephrectomy followed 15 Gy stereotactic body radiation by 4 weeks. Broader study findings: From baseline, blood top tumor clonotypes peaked at 2 weeks post-radiation. Baseline intratumoral clonotype presence is unknown without pretreatment biopsies.

Per the germline V gene, CDR1 is LNHDA and CDR2 is SQIVND (reference sequence). Trimming removed 2 bases at V and 2 bases at J, with 10 bases between. This CDR3 comprises 15 residues. A note on this clone: Antigen unknown.

Repertoires were generated with immunoSEQ multiplex PCR, while TCRdb's copy carries only in-frame clones and drops some. The sample shows some 120,000 clones, approximately 80% of them seen only once. Regarding time point: blood 2 weeks post-SBRT. Indicated treatment: 15 Gy SBRT to primary tumor, nephrectomy 4 weeks later. After SBRT, blood was collected at 2 and 4 weeks, plus baseline. V and J are TRBV19 and TRBJ1-5; D gene ambiguous. The receptor was isolated from a woman aged 55 to 70 with renal cell carcinoma. The input for sequencing was blood, taken from a patient whose treatment included radiotherapy and nephrectomy. The CDR3 region is CASSIKGKGNQPQHF. CDR3 nucleotides: TGTGCCAGTAGTATAAAGGGAAAGGGCAATCAGCCCCAGCATTTT.